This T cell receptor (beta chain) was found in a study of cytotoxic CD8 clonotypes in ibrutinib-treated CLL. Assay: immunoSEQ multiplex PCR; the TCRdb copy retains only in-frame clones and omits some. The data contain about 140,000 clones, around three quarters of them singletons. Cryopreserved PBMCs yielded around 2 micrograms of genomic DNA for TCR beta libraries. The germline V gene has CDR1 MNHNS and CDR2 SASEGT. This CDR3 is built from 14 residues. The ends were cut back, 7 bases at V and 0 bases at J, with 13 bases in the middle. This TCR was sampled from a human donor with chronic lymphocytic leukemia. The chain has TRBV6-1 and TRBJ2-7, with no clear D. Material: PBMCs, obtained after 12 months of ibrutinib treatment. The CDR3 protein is CASTSLGSSYEQYF. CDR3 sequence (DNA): TGTGCCAGCACTTCCCTGGGGTCCTCCTACGAGCAGTACTTC.